These T cell receptor beta chains were read from a single sample in a study of blood T cell repertoires in COVID-19. Generated by immunoSEQ multiplex PCR, the TCRdb table keeps only in-frame clones and is missing some. The repertoire holds about 180,000 clones, with approximately 85% as singletons. The sample taken for sequencing was PBMCs or T cells enriched from blood (not recorded which). Receptor source: a man aged 35 to 55 who had recovered from COVID-19. Each CDR3 is given with its conserved first and last residue. Clone size appears in some rows only: once, few, many, or a class for an expanded clone.

v_call clone_size cdr3_aa
TRBV12-3/TRBV12-4 NA CATRVSGGYEQYF
TRBV6-5 NA CASRTTHSGANVLTF
TRBV2 NA CASSLAVNIQYF
TRBV30 NA CARNREANYGYTF
TRBV6-5 NA CASTPGKFQSPLHF
TRBV5-6 NA CASSLAAGVAEKLFF
TRBV2 NA CASSRDSYGYTF
TRBV4-2 many CASRGQGDYNEQFF
TRBV10-2 NA CASNSQLNTEAFF
TRBV7-2 NA CASSPGGSMSTGYGYTF
TRBV9 once CASSSIGDRGYYGYTF
TRBV28 once CASSLHENQPQHF
TRBV5-1 NA CASSSRTGGFNEQFF
TRBV10-3 NA CAISESTGQNEQFF
TRBV18 few CASSQTGTIPYEQYF
TRBV5-6 NA CASSFRGTGRHEQYF
TRBV5-6 once CASSLGQGARGYTF
TRBV5-1 NA CASSLARSGVGEQYF
TRBV9 NA CASSVGSGQGRNEQYF
TRBV30 NA CAWVTTGGTGELFF
TRBV19 few CASSIRDRGPYNSPLHF
TRBV11-1 NA CASSLASGGYTGELFF
TRBV6-5 NA CASRGGKKETQYF
TRBV14 NA CASSQTRTGNTEAFF
TRBV19 NA CASSIDPRTSGSYNEQFF
TRBV12-2 NA CASRLARGFERETQYF
TRBV4-1 NA CASSRDFQETQYF
TRBV19 few CASRPDPGTGVSNEQFF
TRBV3-1/TRBV3-2 NA CASSEPLAGGTETQYF
TRBV12-3/TRBV12-4 NA CATSDRSNTEAFF
TRBV5-1 NA CASSLAADNGYTF
TRBV10-3 NA CAISASGVEKKKDTQYF
TRBV11-3 NA CASSSPLLQETQYF
TRBV27 NA CASSPRQGPNEKLFF
TRBV3-1/TRBV3-2 NA CASSQGPAGTDTQYF
TRBV28 once CASCSGGVYNEQFF
TRBV9 once CASSVGASGSLSEQFF
TRBV18 NA CASSPNVGRDTEAFF